Presented here are 22 T cell receptor beta chains from one specimen sequenced in a study of response to subunit inactivated influenza vaccine. Each CDR3 protein is one row after TCRdb ran MiXCR on the RT-PCR reads. The sample consists of under 850,000 distinct CDR3 sequences, 18% of them appearing once. Material: PBMCs from blood, obtained more than 4 days after vaccination. The receptor set was obtained from a middle-aged man who received an inactivated influenza vaccine.

At least ten counts were recorded for this clonotype. The V call is TRBV20-1, the J call TRBJ2-7; D remains unclear. CDR1 DFQATT and CDR2 SNEGSKA come from the germline V gene (reference sequence). The CDR3 consists of 13 residues. Deletions cut 4 bases from V and 5 bases from J, with 15 bases between. The CDR3 region has the DNA TGCAGTGCTATTTTTGGGAATTCCCACGAGCAGTACTTC. Translation gives CSAIFGNSHEQYF.

This clonotype was observed many times. V usage is TRBV29-1 and J usage is TRBJ1-1; no reliable D call. Per germline, CDR1 SQVTM and CDR2 ANQGSEA. Trimming shortened V by 4 bases and J by 5 bases, and 8 bases separated the two germline ends. This CDR3 has 11 residues. The CDR3 region is CSVGTRTEAFF. The CDR3 DNA follows: TGCAGCGTTGGGACTCGGACTGAAGCTTTCTTT.

The gene calls are TRBV20-1 and TRBJ2-4, with TRBD2 matching 11 bases. The CDR3 sequence is 17 residues long. In germline, CDR1 is DFQATT, CDR2 SNEGSKA (reference sequence). The V and J ends lost 6 bases and 6 bases, in that order; junction bases with no gene match: 16. The CDR3 here is CSALGKTSGSFLNIQYF. For the CDR3, the DNA is TGCAGTGCCTTGGGAAAAACTAGCGGGAGTTTTTTAAACATTCAGTACTTC.

The chain employs TRBV7-3 and TRBJ2-2, with D possibly being TRBD1 (6 bases). Germline V gene lookup returns CDR1 SGHTA and CDR2 FQGTGA. Trimming removed 5 bases from V and 6 bases from J, with 10 bases in between. This CDR3 spans 13 amino acids. The CDR3 here is CASSHTGPGELFF. The CDR3 nucleotides are TGTGCCAGCAGCCACACAGGGCCCGGGGAGCTGTTTTTT.

V is TRBV7-2 and J is TRBJ2-7, with 8 bases that match TRBD2. The J segment lost 2 bases and the V segment lost 0 bases, leaving 6 bases of the junction unmatched. The CDR3 is 16 amino acids. Germline V gives CDR1 SGHTA, CDR2 FQGNSA. DNA for the CDR3: TGTGCCAGCAGCTTAGCTTCGGCGGGGGGTACCTACGAGCAGTACTTC. Its protein product is CASSLASAGGTYEQYF. Looking up the rest from reference TRBV7-2 and TRBJ2-7 gives the full variable domain: GAGVSQSPSNKVTEKGKDVELRCDPISGHTALYWYRQSLGQGLEFLIYFQGNSAPDKSGLPSDRFSAERTGGSVSTLTIQRTQQEDSAVYLCASSLASAGGTYEQYFGPGTRLTVT.

V usage is TRBV10-3 and J usage is TRBJ1-5, with TRBD1 matching over 9 bases. With 3 bases clipped from V and 3 bases from J, the junction kept 12 bases outside the gene matches. This CDR3 has 18 amino acids. Germline values: CDR1 ENHRY, CDR2 SYGVKD. CDR3 protein: CAISEDGTGPLANQPQHF. CDR3 nucleotides: TGTGCCATCAGTGAAGATGGGACAGGGCCCTTGGCCAATCAGCCCCAGCATTTT.

This clonotype was seen a handful of times. The gene calls are TRBV6-5 and TRBJ2-7; 11 nucleotides align to TRBD1. The V gene's germline CDR1 is MNHEY and CDR2 SVGAGI. V lost 8 bases and J lost 5; bases outside the gene matches: 8. This CDR3 is built from 14 residues. This chain's CDR3 is CASCSGQGGHEQYF. CDR3 in DNA: TGTGCCAGCTGTTCGGGACAGGGGGGACACGAGCAGTACTTC.

V and J are TRBV11-1 and TRBJ2-1; 10 nucleotides align to TRBD2. Germline V gene data show CDR1 as SGHAT and CDR2 as FQDESV (reference sequence). With V trimmed by 5 bases and J by 2 bases, 15 bases remained unmatched. This CDR3 is 19 amino acids long. CDR3 in DNA: TGTGCCAGCAGCACCTCAACTAGCGGGATTCAGGGAACCTACAATGAGCAGTTCTTC. It specifies CASSTSTSGIQGTYNEQFF.

This clonotype was counted a few times. The rearrangement joins TRBV10-3 to TRBJ2-1, with 12 bases identical to TRBD2. The CDR3 has 15 residues. J gave up 4 bases and V 7 bases, and 5 bases lay outside the gene matches. From germline, CDR1 is ENHRY and CDR2 SYGVKD. The CDR3 loop is CAIMGTSGQYNEQFF. The CDR3 DNA is TGTGCCATCATGGGGACTAGCGGGCAATACAATGAGCAGTTCTTC.

The gene calls are TRBV20-1 and TRBJ2-2; TRBD2 matches 9 bases. The V gene end was trimmed by 0 bases and the J gene end by 3 bases; junction bases not matched to a gene: 2. Germline-derived CDR1 and CDR2 are DFQATT and SNEGSKA (reference sequence). The CDR3 runs to 15 residues. As DNA, the CDR3 is TGCAGTGCTAGAGATTTAGCGGGAGACACCGGGGAGCTGTTTTTT. As protein: CSARDLAGDTGELFF.

This clonotype was seen only a few times. The chain is built from TRBV9 and TRBJ2-3, with D possibly being TRBD2 (6 bases). CDR1 and CDR2 from the germline V gene are SGDLS and YYNGEE. The CDR3 spans 16 residues. Trimming shortened V by 4 bases and J by 3 bases, and 18 bases separated the two germline ends. CDR3 coding DNA: TGTGCCAGCAGCCCCCGGAGGGCTAGCGTTACAGATACGCAGTATTTT. Translated: CASSPRRASVTDTQYF. Full variable domain (missing parts from reference TRBV9 and TRBJ2-3): DSGVTQTPKHLITATGQRVTLRCSPRSGDLSVYWYQQSLDQGLQFLIQYYNGEERAKGNILERFSAQQFPDLHSELNLSSLELGDSALYFCASSPRRASVTDTQYFGPGTRLTVL.

The V gene is TRBV7-2, the J gene TRBJ2-2; TRBD1 matches 9 bases. V was clipped by 3 bases and J by 7 bases; unmatched bases: 9. The CDR3 is 16 residues long. CDR1 SGHTA and CDR2 FQGNSA come from the germline V gene. The CDR3 spells CASSFYWTGVGGELFF. Here the CDR3 DNA reads TGTGCCAGCAGCTTTTATTGGACAGGGGTTGGCGGGGAGCTGTTTTTT.

This clonotype was counted many times. J is TRBJ2-7 and V is TRBV12-3 or TRBV12-4, with a possible D match to TRBD2 (5 bases). The CDR3 sequence is 14 residues long. Trimming left V 4 bases short and J 2 bases short, with 12 bases between. The CDR3 spells CASSYEGTTYEQYF. Written as DNA, the CDR3 is TGTGCCAGCAGTTACGAGGGAACGACCTACGAGCAGTACTTC.

This rearrangement joins TRBV27 to TRBJ1-2; 7 nucleotides align to TRBD1. Germline V gene data show CDR1 as MNHEY and CDR2 as SMNVEV (reference sequence). V trimming: 7 bases; J trimming: 4 bases; junction bases outside the gene matches: 12. The CDR3 spans 15 residues. The CDR3 loop reads CASTDRVGGTYGYTF. CDR3 bases: TGTGCCAGCACTGACAGGGTTGGGGGTACCTATGGCTACACCTTC.

This clonotype was detected only a few times. The gene calls are TRBV20-1 and TRBJ2-1; 13 bases fit TRBD2. V dropped 6 bases and J dropped 5; count of bases not matched to a gene: 10. The length of the CDR3 is 16 residues. Germline-derived CDR1 and CDR2 are DFQATT and SNEGSKA (reference sequence). CDR3 coding DNA: TGCAGTGCACCTACCCCGGGGACTAGCGGGGACAATGAGCAGTTCTTC. Protein product: CSAPTPGTSGDNEQFF.

J is TRBJ2-3 and V is TRBV10-3, with TRBD1 matching over 8 bases. CDR1 is ENHRY and CDR2 is SYGVKD in the germline V gene. The ends lost 6 bases at V and 3 bases at J; junction bases unmatched: 8. This CDR3 has 15 amino acids. CDR3 region: CAIRIDRGITDTQYF. The CDR3 DNA reads TGTGCCATCAGGATAGACAGGGGTATAACAGATACGCAGTATTTT.

This clonotype showed up many times. The chain recombines TRBV5-1 with TRBJ2-7, with TRBD1 matching 8 bases. Germline-derived CDR1 and CDR2 are SGHRS and YFSETQ. CDR3 length equals 12 residues. Trimming cost V 4 bases and J 6 bases; bases outside gene matches: 3. The CDR3 DNA reads TGCGCCAGCAGCGGACAGGGTGTCGAGCAGTACTTC. Protein product: CASSGQGVEQYF.

V and J are TRBV20-1 and TRBJ1-1; unclear D gene. The CDR3 has 13 residues. Germline V gene lookup returns CDR1 DFQATT and CDR2 SNEGSKA (reference sequence). Deletions cut 5 bases from V and 0 bases from J, with 10 bases between. The DNA for the CDR3 is TGCAGTGCTGGAAAACAGATGAACACTGAAGCTTTCTTT. This codes for CSAGKQMNTEAFF.

The genes are TRBV6-1 and TRBJ2-3, with D perhaps TRBD1 (6 bases). The CDR3 consists of 15 residues. Germline CDR1 reads MNHNS; CDR2 reads SASEGT. V gave up 3 bases and J gave up 1 base, with 11 bases separating them. CDR3 residues: CASSDPWTGTDTQYF. The CDR3 coding sequence is TGTGCCAGCAGTGACCCGTGGACAGGCACAGATACGCAGTATTTT.

This clonotype turned up a few times. The chain links TRBV6-1 to TRBJ2-7; the D call may be TRBD1 or TRBD2 (5 bases each). V was cut by 6 bases and J by 0 bases, with 12 bases left in between. The CDR3 loop spans 14 amino acids. Germline V gene data show CDR1 as MNHNS and CDR2 as SASEGT. The CDR3 is CASRGRDVSYEQYF. In DNA form, the CDR3 reads TGTGCCAGCAGAGGACGGGACGTCTCCTACGAGCAGTACTTC.

This clonotype was observed a few times. V and J are TRBV15 and TRBJ2-2; D may be TRBD1 or TRBD2 (5 bases each). V shed 4 bases and J shed 5 bases, with 8 bases lying between them. The germline gives CDR1 LNHNV, CDR2 YYDKDF (reference sequence). The CDR3 is made up of 13 amino acids. This CDR3 reads CATSNGGTGELFF. In nucleotides, the CDR3 is TGTGCCACCAGCAATGGGGGAACCGGGGAGCTGTTTTTT.

This clonotype was counted between two and nine times. This chain links TRBV20-1 with TRBJ1-1, with D uncertain. Germline-derived CDR1 and CDR2 are DFQATT and SNEGSKA (reference sequence). CDR3 size: 12 residues. The V gene lost 1 base and the J gene lost 1 base, with 4 bases spanning the gap. The CDR3 sequence: CSARGANTEAFF. The CDR3 DNA reads as TGCAGTGCTAGAGGAGCGAACACTGAAGCTTTCTTT.